The source of this TCR beta chain is a study of metastatic and nonmetastatic thyroid tumors. Study-wide background: Repertoire data that came from the blood and tumor or nodule tissue of malignant and benign thyroid patients were compared. Whole-study findings and limits: For both blood and tumor, malignant thyroid tumors reportedly showed significantly higher TCR beta diversity than benign nodules did.

Until they underwent thyroid surgery, no patient had received any treatment. Original handling: For papillary thyroid cancer, a distant-metastasis classifier was constructed from CDR3 differences observed across clinicopathological groups. TCRdb re-analyzed the PCR reads through MiXCR. What appears here as the V and J calls and clone size reflects TCRdb's work, not the paper's. Of some 15,000 clones in the sample, 9% to 14% were seen once. With 5 bases removed from V and 4 bases from J, the gap between germline ends came to 21 bases. CDR3 size: 16 residues. The germline V gene encodes CDR1 MNHEY and CDR2 SMNVEV (reference sequence). This clone was counted many times. The antigen remains undetermined.

The V gene is TRBV27, the J gene TRBJ2-7; D is possibly TRBD2 (6 bases). The origin of this receptor is a female donor with papillary thyroid cancer or a benign thyroid nodule (not recorded which). Some clones in this sample may be carry-over from other donors' samples. Sequenced input: blood. For the CDR3, the DNA is TGTGCCAGCAGTCCAACCCCGACTAGGTGGGTATACGAGCAGTACTTC. It yields the protein CASSPTPTRWVYEQYF.